Shown below are 21 T cell receptor beta chains from a single sample sequenced in a study of Tregs in tolerant kidney transplant recipients (dated by TCRdb to about 2019). The time point label corresponds to: blood sample drawn before combined kidney and bone marrow transplant. Receptors were amplified or captured by the immunoSEQ multiplex PCR assay. TCRdb took this table from immuneACCESS and kept in-frame rearrangements with V and J called. Such tables lack part of the clones; where checked against another copy, unresolved V genes explain under half of the gap, and the rest is unexplained. The sample yields some 66,000 clones; roughly 92% were counted once. The ten largest clones capture roughly 9.8% of the sample. Sequences were derived from CD8+ T cells from blood, sampled before the transplant. The receptors derive from a human donor who received a combined kidney and bone marrow transplant.

This chain uses TRBV2 with TRBJ2-7; D remains ambiguous. Between the trimmed V and J ends, which lost 6 bases and 0 bases, there was a span of 9 bases. Germline V gives CDR1 SNHLY, CDR2 FYNNEI. The CDR3 has 13 amino acids. CDR3 in amino acids: CASSSGSSYEQYF. The CDR3 nucleotides are TGTGCCAGCAGCTCGGGTAGCTCCTACGAGCAGTACTTC.

The chain employs TRBV15 and TRBJ2-1; D is possibly TRBD2 (7 bases). This CDR3 is 15 amino acids long. With 7 bases removed from V and 6 bases from J, the gap between germline ends came to 19 bases. Germline V lookup: CDR1 LNHNV, CDR2 YYDKDF (reference sequence). The DNA for the CDR3 is TGTGCCACCATTAACCCGGGGGGCCAAGTCAATGAGCAGTTCTTC. Amino acid sequence: CATINPGGQVNEQFF.

The sample holds one count of this clone. The gene calls are TRBV15 and TRBJ1-5; D may be TRBD1 (5 bases). The germline V gene has CDR1 LNHNV and CDR2 YYDKDF (reference sequence). The CDR3 spans 15 residues. Trimming took off 1 base at V and 2 bases at J, with 9 bases between the two ends. In nucleotides, the CDR3 is TGTGCCACCAGCAGAGCAGGCAGGGGCAATCAGCCCCAGCATTTT. Translating gives CATSRAGRGNQPQHF.

The V call is TRBV13, the J call TRBJ1-4, with TRBD1 matching 8 bases. CDR1 is PRHDT, CDR2 FYEKMQ, per germline (reference sequence). The trim removed 5 bases at V and 7 bases at J, leaving 9 bases unmatched. The CDR3 totals 15 residues. The CDR3, as DNA: TGTGCCAGCAGCATCCGACAGGGGAGGAGTGAAAAACTGTTTTTT. Protein product: CASSIRQGRSEKLFF.

The gene calls are TRBV7-6 and TRBJ1-4; D ambiguous. The ends were cut back, 1 base at V and 6 bases at J, with 12 bases in the middle. Germline values: CDR1 SGHVS, CDR2 FNYEAQ. There are 15 residues in the CDR3. For the CDR3, the DNA is TGTGCCAGCAGCTTAGGTCCGGGAGATTATGAAAAACTGTTTTTT. It yields the protein CASSLGPGDYEKLFF.

The rearrangement links TRBV27 to TRBJ2-7; weak D call: TRBD2 (5 bases). This CDR3 has 14 amino acids. V was pared by 4 bases and J by 1 base, with 11 bases between. The V gene's germline CDR1 is MNHEY and CDR2 SMNVEV (reference sequence). CDR3 residues: CASSSREGSYEQYF. In nucleotides, the CDR3 is TGTGCCAGCAGTTCCCGGGAAGGTTCCTACGAGCAGTACTTC.

The chain carries TRBV6-1 and TRBJ1-2; D not resolved. V lost 10 bases, J lost 4 bases, and 13 bases lay in between. Germline lookup yields CDR1 MNHNS and CDR2 SASEGT. The CDR3 spans 12 residues. This chain's CDR3 is CATRGNGYGYTF. In DNA form, the CDR3 reads TGTGCCACCCGCGGGAACGGCTATGGCTACACCTTC.

This clone was found once. This chain joins TRBV29-1 and TRBJ1-1, with no clear D. V lost 5 bases to trimming and J lost 3 bases, with 10 bases between them. Germline values: CDR1 SQVTM, CDR2 ANQGSEA. This CDR3 comprises 12 residues. CDR3 DNA: TGCAGCGTTTTACGGGAGGACACTGAAGCTTTCTTT. This sequence encodes CSVLREDTEAFF.

The chain combines TRBV5-4 with TRBJ1-2; D uncertain. The CDR3 is 14 residues long. Germline lookup yields CDR1 SGHNT and CDR2 YYREEE (reference sequence). V was shortened by 0 bases and J by 6 bases, with 12 bases between the two germline ends. The chain's CDR3 is CASSLGRGTDGYTF. The CDR3 bases are TGTGCCAGCAGCTTGGGGCGGGGTACGGATGGCTACACCTTC.

The chain combines TRBV4-3 with TRBJ1-3; D possibly corresponds to TRBD1 (5 bases). The V gene lost 0 bases and the J gene lost 4 bases, with 10 bases spanning the gap. In germline, CDR1 is LGHNA, CDR2 YSLEER. The CDR3 contains 15 residues. CDR3 amino acids: CASSQDKGLGNTIYF. CDR3 in DNA: TGCGCCAGCAGCCAAGATAAGGGGCTGGGAAACACCATATATTTT.

The chain couples TRBV13 to TRBJ2-3, with TRBD1 matching over 7 bases. This CDR3 spans 14 amino acids. J was trimmed by 0 bases and V by 7 bases; bases with no gene match: 4. CDR1 and CDR2 (germline): PRHDT, FYEKMQ (reference sequence). The CDR3 DNA follows: TGTGCCAGCACCACAGGGGTTAGCACAGATACGCAGTATTTT. Translation: CASTTGVSTDTQYF.

The chain has TRBV27 and TRBJ1-1; 7 nucleotides align to TRBD1. This CDR3 is built from 18 residues. CDR1 MNHEY and CDR2 SMNVEV come from the germline V gene (reference sequence). The V segment lost 7 bases and the J segment 5 bases; nucleotides outside the gene matches: 22. CDR3 sequence: CASTQGTVQGRWDTEAFF. CDR3 DNA sequence: TGTGCCAGCACCCAGGGGACAGTTCAGGGGAGGTGGGATACTGAAGCTTTCTTT.

The count of this clone is one. This sequence joins TRBV2 and TRBJ2-7; 10 positions agree with TRBD2. The V gene's germline CDR1 is SNHLY and CDR2 FYNNEI. V was clipped by 3 bases and J by 6 bases; unmatched bases: 11. This CDR3 is 16 amino acids long. The CDR3 nucleotides are TGTGCCAGCAGTGACGATAAGCGGGAGGGCCAAGGCGAGCAGTACTTC. Protein product: CASSDDKREGQGEQYF.

The chain employs TRBV4-3 and TRBJ2-1; TRBD2 is a possible D gene (6 bases). Trimming pared 2 bases from V and 4 bases from J, leaving 15 bases between. Germline loops: CDR1 LGHNA, CDR2 YSLEER. CDR3 length: 16 amino acids. The CDR3 region is CASSQSIGGTYNEQFF. The CDR3 nucleotides read TGCGCCAGCAGCCAAAGTATTGGCGGGACTTACAATGAGCAGTTCTTC.

This chain's CDR3 is CASRAFRDRGSQETQYF. DNA of the CDR3: TGTGCCAGCAGAGCTTTCCGGGACAGGGGGAGCCAAGAGACCCAGTACTTC. The V and J genes are TRBV11-2 and TRBJ2-5, with TRBD1 matching 11 bases. Germline CDR1 reads SGHAT; CDR2 reads FQNNGV. The V and J ends lost 6 bases and 1 base, in that order; junction bases with no gene match: 10. The CDR3 length is 17 residues.

The chain uses TRBV5-1 and TRBJ2-5, with D perhaps matching TRBD1 (5 bases). Per germline, CDR1 SGHRS and CDR2 YFSETQ. This CDR3 spans 14 amino acids. V lost 3 bases and J 2 bases, leaving 11 bases between the germline ends. The CDR3 nucleotides read TGCGCCAGCAGCTCCAGGGTCCCACAAGAGACCCAGTACTTC. Translated, it gives CASSSRVPQETQYF.

The V and J genes are TRBV7-9 and TRBJ2-6, with TRBD2 as a possible D gene (5 bases). CDR1 and CDR2 from the germline V gene are SEHNR and FQNEAQ (reference sequence). The germline V and J ends were trimmed by 5 bases and 4 bases, with 15 bases remaining between them. This CDR3 spans 16 amino acids. Written as DNA, the CDR3 is TGTGCCAGCAGCCTCGCCGGGAACCCCGGGGCCAACGTCCTGACTTTC. Translation gives CASSLAGNPGANVLTF. The full variable domain, in which reference TRBV7-9 and TRBJ2-6 provide the parts outside the CDR3, is DTGVSQNPRHKITKRGQNVTFRCDPISEHNRLYWYRQTLGQGPEFLTYFQNEAQLEKSRLLSDRFSAERPKGSFSTLEIQRTEQGDSAMYLCASSLAGNPGANVLTFGAGSRLTVL.

V is TRBV7-6 and J is TRBJ2-1; a weak D match, TRBD1 (5 bases). The V end lost 5 bases, the J end lost 7 bases, and 18 bases lay between the germline ends. The CDR3 is made up of 15 amino acids. Germline CDR1 and CDR2: SGHVS and FNYEAQ. CDR3 amino acids: CASSHYLGPRNEQFF. Here the CDR3 DNA reads TGTGCCAGCAGCCACTACTTGGGGCCGAGGAATGAGCAGTTCTTC. Supplemented by reference TRBV7-6 and TRBJ2-1, the full variable domain reads GAGVSQSPRYKVTKRGQDVALRCDPISGHVSLYWYRQALGQGPEFLTYFNYEAQQDKSGLPNDRFSAERPEGSISTLTIQRTEQRDSAMYRCASSHYLGPRNEQFFGPGTRLTVL.

This chain links TRBV6-5 with TRBJ2-4; 9 nucleotides align to TRBD2. This CDR3 has 13 residues. The germline gives CDR1 MNHEY, CDR2 SVGAGI. After removal of 0 bases from V and 11 bases from J, the junction contained 2 bases not matched to a gene. DNA for the CDR3: TGTGCCAGCAGTTACTCGATAGCGGGAGTTCAGTACTTC. Translated: CASSYSIAGVQYF.

The chain joins TRBV19 to TRBJ2-2; the match to TRBD1 covers 8 bases. Trimming took 5 bases from V and 6 from J; bases not matched to a gene: 14. Germline V gene data show CDR1 as LNHDA and CDR2 as SQIVND (reference sequence). The CDR3 totals 17 residues. This CDR3 is CASSLWERTGKAGELFF. The CDR3 nucleotides are TGTGCCAGTAGTCTGTGGGAGAGGACAGGGAAAGCCGGGGAGCTGTTTTTT.

This chain joins TRBV27 and TRBJ2-3, with D tentatively TRBD2 (5 bases). The CDR3 covers 12 residues. From germline, CDR1 is MNHEY and CDR2 SMNVEV (reference sequence). Trimming removed 5 bases from V and 6 bases from J, with 9 bases in between. The CDR3 sequence: CASSRQRDTQYF. The CDR3, as DNA: TGTGCCAGCAGTCGTCAGCGGGATACGCAGTATTTT.